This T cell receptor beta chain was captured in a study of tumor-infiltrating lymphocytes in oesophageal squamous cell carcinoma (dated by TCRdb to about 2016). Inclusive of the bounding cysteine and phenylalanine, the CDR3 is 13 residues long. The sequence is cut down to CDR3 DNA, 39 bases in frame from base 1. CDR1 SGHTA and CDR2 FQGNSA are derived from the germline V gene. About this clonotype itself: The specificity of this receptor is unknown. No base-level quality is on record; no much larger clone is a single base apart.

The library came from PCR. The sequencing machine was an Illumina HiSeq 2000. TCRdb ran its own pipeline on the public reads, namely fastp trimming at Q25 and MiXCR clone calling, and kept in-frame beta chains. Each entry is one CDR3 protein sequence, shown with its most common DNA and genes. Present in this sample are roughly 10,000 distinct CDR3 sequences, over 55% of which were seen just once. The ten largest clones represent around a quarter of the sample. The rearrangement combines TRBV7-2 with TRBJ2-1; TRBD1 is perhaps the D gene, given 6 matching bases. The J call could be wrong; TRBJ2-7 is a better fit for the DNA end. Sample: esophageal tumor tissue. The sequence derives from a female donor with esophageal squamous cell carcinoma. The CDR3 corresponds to CASSPDRSYEQYF. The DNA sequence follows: TGTGCCAGCAGCCCCGACAGGTCCTACGAGCAGTACTTC.